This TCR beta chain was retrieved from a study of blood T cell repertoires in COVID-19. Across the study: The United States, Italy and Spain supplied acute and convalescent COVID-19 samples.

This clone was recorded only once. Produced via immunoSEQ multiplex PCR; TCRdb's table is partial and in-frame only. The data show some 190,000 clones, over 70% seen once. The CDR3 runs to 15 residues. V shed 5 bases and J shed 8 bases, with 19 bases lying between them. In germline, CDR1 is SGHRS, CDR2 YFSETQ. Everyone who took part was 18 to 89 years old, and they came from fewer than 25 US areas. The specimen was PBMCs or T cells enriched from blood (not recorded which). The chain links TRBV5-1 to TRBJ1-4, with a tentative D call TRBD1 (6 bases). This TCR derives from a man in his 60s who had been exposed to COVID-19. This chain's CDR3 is CASSREGGSEEKLFF. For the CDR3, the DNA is TGCGCCAGCAGTCGGGAGGGGGGCTCGGAGGAAAAACTGTTTTTT.